This TCR beta chain was observed in a study of shared clonotypes between healthy human individuals. Findings of the study overall: Naive subsets typically showed greater estimated richness than memory subsets. The study found about 5% of naive CD4 clonotypes shared across four donors.

CD8 cells regarded as naive lacked CD45RO, were positively chosen for CCR7, and omitted terminally differentiated effector memory CD45RA+ cells. The study drew all its donors from Caucasian adults living in Nashville, Tennessee. The V gene lost 7 bases and the J gene lost 4 bases, with 8 bases spanning the gap. The CDR3 extends over 12 amino acids. CDR1 and CDR2 from the germline V gene are MNHEY and SMNVEV (reference sequence). A note on this clone: The target antigen is unknown. Other DNA sequences in the sample encode the same CDR3.

For each subset, genomic DNA was distributed in equal portions over several immunoSEQ plates. The protocol was immunoSEQ multiplex PCR, while the TCRdb copy is restricted to in-frame clones and leaves out a portion. The sample contains more than 2 million clones, 85% to 95% of which appear only once. This chain joins TRBV27 and TRBJ2-1, with D uncertain. The specimen was naive CD8+ T cells from PBMCs. This receptor was obtained from a man aged 18 to 29 in good health. Some clones in this sample may be carry-over from other donors' samples. This chain's CDR3 is CASTNGYNEQFF. The CDR3 DNA follows: TGTGCCAGCACCAATGGGTACAATGAGCAGTTCTTC.